Below are 9 T cell receptor beta chains sequenced from a single sample in a study of cytomegalovirus exposure and HLA in healthy donors. The PCR was carried out with 60 Vbeta primers and 13 Jbeta primers. Using immunoSEQ multiplex PCR, the repertoire was profiled, and TCRdb retains in-frame clones only, with some absent. The sample has roughly 130,000 clones, roughly 80% seen once. The specimen sequenced was PBMCs. Receptors were obtained from a boy aged 5-17 years in good health and CMV-seronegative.

The V and J genes are TRBV2 and TRBJ2-3, with a possible D match to TRBD2 (6 bases). The ends were cut back, 7 bases at V and 2 bases at J, with 13 bases in the middle. The CDR3 sequence is 14 residues long. Germline-derived CDR1 and CDR2 are SNHLY and FYNNEI. The CDR3 spells CASKVGGTTDTQYF. The CDR3 bases are TGTGCCAGCAAGGTCGGCGGGACCACAGATACGCAGTATTTT. The variable domain in full, with the rest retrieved from reference TRBV2 and TRBJ2-3, is EPEVTQTPSHQVTQMGQEVILRCVPISNHLYFYWYRQILGQKVEFLVSFYNNEISEKSEIFDDQFSVERPDGSNFTLKIRSTKLEDSAMYFCASKVGGTTDTQYFGPGTRLTVL.

The gene calls are TRBV25-1 and TRBJ2-3; maybe TRBD1 (5 bases). This CDR3 has 16 residues. The germline CDR1 and CDR2 sequences are MGHDK and SYGVNS. Trimming pared 1 base from V and 4 bases from J, leaving 15 bases between. In DNA form, the CDR3 reads TGTGCCAGCAGTGAATCCGCAAGGGGCTGGCCAGATACGCAGTATTTT. Amino acids: CASSESARGWPDTQYF.

The chain carries TRBV7-9 and TRBJ2-7, with D perhaps TRBD2 (6 bases). Between the trimmed V and J ends, which lost 1 base and 3 bases, there was a span of 13 bases. This CDR3 spans 15 amino acids. Germline V gives CDR1 SEHNR, CDR2 FQNEAQ (reference sequence). DNA of the CDR3: TGTGCCAGCAGCTTAGTAGGGACTCGGAGCTACGAGCAGTACTTC. Residues: CASSLVGTRSYEQYF.

V and J are TRBV7-9 and TRBJ1-2; 10 bases line up with TRBD1. The V gene's germline CDR1 is SEHNR and CDR2 FQNEAQ (reference sequence). The CDR3 sequence is 15 residues long. Trimming removed 4 bases from V and 7 bases from J; junction bases left unmatched: 9. CDR3 sequence reads: CASSSRTGGSSGYTF. DNA of the CDR3: TGTGCCAGCAGCTCACGGACAGGGGGATCTAGTGGCTACACCTTC.

V is TRBV11-3 and J is TRBJ2-1; TRBD2 matches at 8 bases. Germline CDR1 reads SGHNT; CDR2 reads YENEEA. J was trimmed by 7 bases and V by 3 bases; bases with no gene match: 14. The length of the CDR3 is 17 residues. The CDR3 reads CASSFMAGGPRGNEQFF. Written as DNA, the CDR3 is TGTGCCAGCAGCTTTATGGCGGGAGGCCCTCGGGGGAATGAGCAGTTCTTC.

The genes are TRBV27 and TRBJ2-2; 8 nucleotides align to TRBD2. V shed 4 bases and J 7 bases; nucleotides not matched to a gene: 8. This CDR3 comprises 15 residues. Per germline, CDR1 MNHEY and CDR2 SMNVEV (reference sequence). This CDR3 is CASSSSGRVGGELFF. CDR3 bases: TGTGCCAGCAGTTCCTCCGGGAGGGTCGGCGGGGAGCTGTTTTTT.

The genes are TRBV5-1 and TRBJ1-2; no clear D. The ends were cut back, 0 bases at V and 9 bases at J, with 15 bases in the middle. Germline lookup yields CDR1 SGHRS and CDR2 YFSETQ. The CDR3 covers 14 residues. The CDR3 reads CASSLDRGLNSYTF. CDR3 bases: TGCGCCAGCAGCTTGGATCGCGGGTTGAATAGCTACACCTTC.

This rearrangement joins TRBV5-4 to TRBJ1-2; D perhaps matches TRBD1 (5 bases). The length of the CDR3 is 12 residues. V shed 4 bases and J shed 6 bases, with 10 bases lying between them. Germline CDR1 is SGHNT and CDR2 is YYREEE (reference sequence). CDR3 in amino acids: CASSQDSHGYTF. In DNA form, the CDR3 reads TGTGCCAGCAGCCAAGACAGTCATGGCTACACCTTC.

This clone was observed a handful of times. The rearrangement uses TRBV4-3 and TRBJ1-1, with D possibly being TRBD1 (5 bases). The CDR3 has 13 amino acids. V lost 2 bases and J 7 bases, leaving 11 bases between the germline ends. Germline lookup yields CDR1 LGHNA and CDR2 YSLEER. CDR3 protein: CASSQRGFGEAFF. In DNA form, the CDR3 reads TGCGCCAGCAGCCAAAGGGGTTTCGGTGAAGCTTTCTTT.